The 10 T cell receptor beta chains below all came from one sample that was sequenced in a study of T cell repertoires in cytomegalovirus infection. The antigens of these receptors remain unknown. TCRdb recomputed calls from the reads with MiXCR, one row per CDR3 protein. The sample holds a few hundred thousand distinct CDR3 sequences, approximately 40% seen once. Specimen: cultured PBMCs, collected from culture after CMV antigen stimulation. These receptors were obtained from a human donor in good health (CMV status not recorded). Some clones in this sample may be carry-over from other donors' samples.

This chain joins TRBV7-6 and TRBJ1-6; possibly TRBD1 for D (5 bases). This CDR3 contains 18 residues. V was trimmed by 3 bases and J by 8 bases, leaving 23 bases between them. Per germline, CDR1 SGHVS and CDR2 FNYEAQ. The CDR3 nucleotides are TGTGCCAGCAGCTTGGGACCTCAAACGACAAGGGGCCATTCACCCCTCCACTTT. Protein product: CASSLGPQTTRGHSPLHF.

The chain carries TRBV19 and TRBJ1-1, with 7 bases lining up with TRBD1. The germline gives CDR1 LNHDA, CDR2 SQIVND (reference sequence). V lost 7 bases to trimming and J lost 1 base; unmatched junction nucleotides: 9. This CDR3 region has 15 residues. CDR3 DNA: TGTGCCAGTAAGACAGGGATGGCAGAGAACACTGAAGCTTTCTTT. Translated: CASKTGMAENTEAFF.

The chain recombines TRBV12-3 or TRBV12-4 with TRBJ1-2; D gene unclear. This CDR3 spans 13 amino acids. Trimming shortened V by 6 bases and J by 9 bases, and 17 bases separated the two germline ends. The CDR3, as DNA: TGTGCCAGCAGCTTACGGGAGGGTAGGCGCTACACCTTC. Translating gives CASSLREGRRYTF.

This clonotype was counted ten times or more. The chain uses TRBV7-2 and TRBJ1-2; tentatively, D is TRBD1 (5 bases). The CDR3 covers 15 residues. Germline V CDR1 and CDR2: SGHTA, FQGNSA. V lost 3 bases to trimming and J lost 6 bases, with 17 bases between them. Here the CDR3 reads CASSFQGSPRHGYTF. CDR3 DNA: TGTGCCAGCAGCTTTCAGGGAAGTCCTCGGCATGGCTACACCTTC.

The chain is built from TRBV11-2 and TRBJ2-3, with TRBD2 matching over 7 bases. The CDR3 spans 17 residues. V was pared by 5 bases and J by 0 bases, with 11 bases of the junction left unmatched. Looked up from germline, CDR1 is SGHAT and CDR2 is FQNNGV. The CDR3 spells CASSPTLAEASTDTQYF. CDR3 coding DNA: TGTGCCAGCAGCCCAACGCTAGCGGAAGCTAGCACAGATACGCAGTATTTT. Looking up the rest from reference TRBV11-2 and TRBJ2-3 gives the full variable domain: EAGVAQSPRYKIIEKRQSVAFWCNPISGHATLYWYQQILGQGPKLLIQFQNNGVVDDSQLPKDRFSAERLKGVDSTLKIQPAKLEDSAVYLCASSPTLAEASTDTQYFGPGTRLTVL.

This chain connects TRBV7-8 to TRBJ1-1; D remains unclear. Germline lookup yields CDR1 SGHVS and CDR2 FQNEAQ. The CDR3 has 17 residues. V was clipped by 5 bases and J by 0 bases, with 19 bases between them. The CDR3, as DNA: TGTGCCAGCAGCCTGAGGGCCATCCTGGGGATGAACACTGAAGCTTTCTTT. Translating gives CASSLRAILGMNTEAFF.

This clonotype came up a few times. J is TRBJ2-1 and V is TRBV6-1; 7 bases are shared with TRBD1. V was clipped by 4 bases and J by 5 bases; unmatched bases: 5. The CDR3 is made up of 14 amino acids. CDR1 is MNHNS, CDR2 SASEGT, per germline. This CDR3 reads CASSGQGANNEQFF. The CDR3 DNA follows: TGTGCCAGCAGTGGACAGGGAGCTAACAATGAGCAGTTCTTC.

This clonotype was seen more than once but under ten times. The chain has TRBV7-2 and TRBJ2-5, with 8 nucleotides matching TRBD1. This CDR3 is built from 15 residues. V gave up 5 bases and J gave up 6 bases; unmatched junction bases: 11. CDR1 and CDR2 from the germline V gene are SGHTA and FQGNSA. CDR3 sequence (DNA): TGTGCCAGCAGCCACGACAGGGGTCCAACTCAGACCCAGTACTTC. The encoded protein is CASSHDRGPTQTQYF.

V usage is TRBV28 and J usage is TRBJ2-2; no clear D. The V and J ends lost 8 bases and 3 bases respectively, with 16 bases between them. The CDR3 is 15 residues long. CDR1 and CDR2 (germline): MDHEN, SYDVKM. The CDR3 DNA sequence: TGTGCCAGCGGCCACCAAACCCGGGACACCGGGGAGCTGTTTTTT. This translates into CASGHQTRDTGELFF.

The chain uses TRBV20-1 and TRBJ2-7, with 7 positions matching TRBD2. CDR1 is DFQATT and CDR2 is SNEGSKA in the germline V gene (reference sequence). The CDR3 is made up of 14 amino acids. The junction had 14 bases not matched to a gene; V was cut back by 7 bases and J by 5 bases. DNA for the CDR3: TGCAGTGTCCCCCTCCGCTGGGAGGGCCACGAGCAGTACTTC. Protein: CSVPLRWEGHEQYF.